One and the same sample provided the 10 T cell receptor beta chains below, sequenced in a study of tumor and adjacent non-tumor tissue in lung cancer. This sample's RNA came from whole unsorted tissue. The normal lung tissue was taken more than 3 cm from the tumor edge. Three rounds of nested PCR, following a modified ARM-PCR protocol, produced the TCRbeta library. TCRdb re-called the multiplex PCR reads with MiXCR, one entry per CDR3 protein. The repertoire holds roughly 67,000 distinct CDR3 sequences, with under 80% as singletons. Sequenced: distant non-tumor lung tissue. The source of these receptors is a man aged 55 to 70 with non-small cell lung cancer.

Only one count was recorded for this clonotype. A much larger clone differs from this one at a single base, so this may be a read error. The V gene is TRBV5-1, the J gene TRBJ2-3; possible D gene TRBD2, 6 bases. Deletions cut 0 bases from V and 5 bases from J, with 19 bases between. CDR1 and CDR2 (germline): SGHRS, YFSETQ. The CDR3 length is 17 residues. The CDR3 nucleotides are TGCGCCAGCAGCTTGGGGGACTTAGTGGGAGATGGAGATACGCAGTATTTT. It codes for CASSLGDLVGDGDTQYF. The full variable domain, in which reference TRBV5-1 and TRBJ2-3 provide the parts outside the CDR3, is KAGVTQTPRYLIKTRGQQVTLSCSPISGHRSVSWYQQTPGQGLQFLFEYFSETQRNKGNFPGRFSGRQFSNSRSEMNVSTLELGDSALYLCASSLGDLVGDGDTQYFGPGTRLTVL.

The chain recombines TRBV6-5 with TRBJ1-2, with unresolved D. Germline V gives CDR1 MNHEY, CDR2 SVGAGI. The CDR3 has 14 residues. V shed 3 bases and J shed 3 bases, with 11 bases lying between them. The CDR3 sequence is CASSYHRSDYGYTF. CDR3 coding DNA: TGTGCCAGCAGTTATCACCGAAGCGACTATGGCTACACCTTC.

The chain has TRBV6-4 and TRBJ2-3, with D maybe TRBD1 (6 bases). The CDR3 is 15 amino acids. Trimming stripped 5 bases from V and 1 base from J, with 13 bases between. CDR1 MRHNA and CDR2 SNTAGT come from the germline V gene. The CDR3 loop is CASSFGSGGTDTQYF. CDR3 nucleotides: TGTGCCAGCAGTTTTGGGTCAGGGGGCACAGATACGCAGTATTTT.

With regard to this clonotype: Possible read error: a much larger clone is one base away. This rearrangement joins TRBV20-1 to TRBJ1-3; no reliable D call. The germline gives CDR1 DFQATT, CDR2 SNEGSKA (reference sequence). V lost 5 bases, J lost 4 bases, and 6 bases lay in between. The CDR3 loop spans 11 amino acids. As DNA, the CDR3 is TGCAGTGCTCGTATAGGAAACACCATATATTTT. This sequence encodes CSARIGNTIYF.

This clonotype was seen ten or more times. The chain uses TRBV27 and TRBJ2-7; D is unresolved. CDR1 and CDR2 (germline): MNHEY, SMNVEV (reference sequence). The CDR3 spans 14 residues. Trimming left V 4 bases short and J 2 bases short, with 12 bases between. Here the CDR3 reads CASSSLPEPYEQYF. The CDR3 region has the DNA TGTGCCAGCAGTTCCCTACCAGAGCCCTACGAGCAGTACTTC.

Note on this clonotype: The junction shows a germline mismatch at one end, possibly a read error. CDR3 nucleotides: TGCAGTGCCAGGGGACAGGTATGGGAGCATCACTTC. This translates into CSARGQVWEHHF. The rearrangement uses TRBV20-1 and TRBJ2-7, with TRBD1 matching 8 bases. The CDR3 sequence is 12 residues long. Germline CDR1 DFQATT, CDR2 SNEGSKA (reference sequence).

The V and J genes are TRBV29-1 and TRBJ2-5, with a tentative D call TRBD2 (5 bases). The germline V gene has CDR1 SQVTM and CDR2 ANQGSEA. Trimming left V 0 bases short and J 8 bases short, with 19 bases between. The CDR3 sequence is 15 residues long. The CDR3 is CSVEECWADRETQYF. In DNA, the CDR3 is TGCAGCGTTGAAGAATGTTGGGCAGATCGGGAAACCCAGTACTTC. Filled out from reference TRBV29-1 and TRBJ2-5, the complete variable domain reads SAVISQKPSRDICQRGTSLTIQCQVDSQVTMMFWYRQQPGQSLTLIATANQGSEATYESGFVIDKFPISRPNLTFSTLTVSNMSPEDSSIYLCSVEECWADRETQYFGPGTRLLVL.

The table lists this clonotype with a count of one. At one end the junction does not follow the germline gene, possibly because of a read error. This chain joins TRBV13 and TRBJ2-6; possible D gene TRBD1, 6 bases. The CDR3 runs 18 residues. Germline CDR1 reads PRHDT; CDR2 reads FYEKMQ (reference sequence). CDR3 residues: CASSIRQESGSGANVLTF. DNA of the CDR3: TGTGCAAGCAGCATACGACAGGAGTCGGGCTCTGGGGCCAACGTCCTGACTTTC. Drawing the rest from reference TRBV13 and TRBJ2-6, the complete variable domain is AAGVIQSPRHLIKEKRETATLKCYPIPRHDTVYWYQQGPGQDPQFLISFYEKMQSDKGSIPDRFSAQQFSDYHSELNMSSLELGDSALYFCASSIRQESGSGANVLTFGAGSRLTVL.

This rearrangement joins TRBV28 to TRBJ2-1, with no clear D. The ends were cut back, 11 bases at V and 3 bases at J, with 17 bases in the middle. The CDR3 sequence is 14 residues long. The germline gives CDR1 MDHEN, CDR2 SYDVKM. The CDR3 DNA reads as TGTGCCTCGAAGGGAACGTCAAGCTACAATGAGCAGTTCTTC. This translates into CASKGTSSYNEQFF.

On this clonotype: This clone may be a read error of a much larger clone one base away. In this CDR3 the conserved last residue, phenylalanine or tryptophan, is missing, so a read error is likely. The chain links TRBV7-9 to TRBJ1-6; D unresolved. The CDR3 extends over 13 amino acids. The V end was cut by 5 bases, the J end by 7 bases, with 9 bases between. Germline V lookup: CDR1 SEHNR, CDR2 FQNEAQ (reference sequence). The CDR3, as DNA: TGTGCCAGCAGCCAGACCGGAAATTCACCCCTCCACTGT. This encodes CASSQTGNSPLHC.